The T cell receptor beta chain under discussion was sequenced for a study of post-analysis software for immune sequencing data. This clonotype occurred a few times. What it binds is not known. Sequencing libraries made from TCR beta cDNA carried unique molecular identifiers. In TCRdb, the PCR reads were re-called with MiXCR into one record per CDR3 protein. Of approximately 730,000 distinct CDR3 sequences in the sample, more than 45% were seen once. V shed 4 bases, J shed 2 bases, and the junction held 1 base outside the gene matches. The CDR3 extends over 14 amino acids. CDR1 and CDR2 (germline): MNHEY, SVGAGI. Study findings and constraints: Included in a set of roughly five TRBV segments more frequent in patients than controls were TRBV5-6, TRBV5-1 and TRBV20-1. Versus controls, multiple sclerosis patients showed significantly lower diversity (normalized Chao1). Batch-matched samples strongly co-clustered by F measure.

This clonotype was sampled from a girl aged 10 to 17 with multiple sclerosis. Sequenced sample: blood. The rearrangement links TRBV6-5 to TRBJ2-1, with 8 nucleotides matching TRBD1. CDR3 loop: CASSSGGTYNEQFF. CDR3 in DNA: TGTGCCAGCAGTTCAGGGGGCACCTACAATGAGCAGTTCTTC.